A selection of T cell receptor beta chains follows, all from one sample in a study of blood T cell repertoires in COVID-19. TCRdb's copy holds only in-frame clones and misses some; the assay was immunoSEQ multiplex PCR. The sample has about 150,000 clones; 70% to 80% are singletons. Source material: peripheral blood. These receptors were collected from a woman aged 70-85 years with COVID-19, enrolled during active disease. Both conserved end residues are part of each CDR3. The D gene is left open where the match is weak. Clone size appears in some rows only: once, few, many, or a class for an expanded clone.

cdr3_length,d_call,j_call,clone_size,v_call,cdr3_aa,cdr3_nt
15,NA,TRBJ2-6,once,TRBV15,CATSFQISGANVLTF,TGTGCCACCAGCTTCCAGATTTCTGGGGCCAACGTCCTGACTTTC
15,TRBD1,TRBJ1-5,NA,TRBV18,CASSPGRGPNQPQHF,TGTGCCAGCTCACCGGGCAGGGGGCCCAATCAGCCCCAGCATTTT
14,NA,TRBJ2-7,NA,TRBV7-2,CASSPRTTSYEQYF,TGTGCCAGCAGCCCGAGGACAACCTCCTACGAGCAGTACTTC
15,TRBD1,TRBJ1-2,NA,TRBV7-9,CASSSSGTVSYGYTF,TGTGCCAGCAGCTCCTCCGGGACAGTGAGCTATGGCTACACCTTC
13,NA,TRBJ2-5,NA,TRBV19,CASSIPGQQTQYF,TGTGCCAGTAGTATTCCAGGGCAACAGACCCAGTACTTC
16,NA,TRBJ1-2,NA,TRBV4-3,CASSQDGGGRGDGYTF,TGCGCCAGCAGCCAAGATGGTGGCGGGAGGGGGGATGGCTACACCTTC
13,NA,TRBJ1-2,NA,TRBV12-3/TRBV12-4,CASSLRGATGYTF,TGTGCCAGCAGTTTACGGGGGGCCACGGGCTACACCTTC
15,TRBD2,TRBJ2-7,NA,TRBV3-1/TRBV3-2,CASSPKQTSGVEQYF,TGTGCCAGCAGCCCTAAACAGACTAGCGGAGTCGAGCAGTACTTC
14,NA,TRBJ2-3,NA,TRBV19,CASSIGGAADTQYF,TGTGCCAGTAGTATAGGGGGAGCCGCGGATACGCAGTATTTT
15,NA,TRBJ1-3,NA,TRBV7-2,CASSPTISSGNTIYF,TGTGCCAGCAGCCCAACCATTAGTTCTGGAAACACCATATATTTT
15,TRBD1,TRBJ2-5,NA,TRBV6-6,CASSSLGQGAETQYF,TGTGCCAGCAGCAGCCTGGGACAGGGAGCGGAGACCCAGTACTTC
14,NA,TRBJ1-4,NA,TRBV3-1/TRBV3-2,CASSQDLQARKLFF,TGTGCCAGCAGCCAAGATTTGCAGGCTCGAAAACTGTTTTTT
15,NA,TRBJ2-2,once,TRBV27,CASSLTYFRDWELFF,TGTGCCAGCAGTCTTACGTATTTTCGGGACTGGGAGCTGTTTTTT
12,NA,TRBJ2-3,NA,TRBV6-5,CASRTSTDTQYF,TGTGCCAGCCGGACAAGCACAGATACGCAGTATTTT
15,NA,TRBJ1-5,NA,TRBV2,CASKQDAVSNQPQHF,TGTGCCAGCAAACAGGATGCCGTAAGCAATCAGCCCCAGCATTTT
14,TRBD1,TRBJ1-1,few,TRBV19,CASTFLQGTSEAFF,TGTGCCAGTACCTTCTTACAGGGGACCTCTGAAGCTTTCTTT
15,NA,TRBJ2-3,NA,TRBV5-4,CASSSGGEITDTQYF,TGTGCCAGCAGCTCCGGGGGTGAAATCACAGATACGCAGTATTTT
14,TRBD1,TRBJ2-7,NA,TRBV6-5,CASRTGTASYEQYF,TGTGCCAGCAGGACCGGGACAGCCTCCTACGAGCAGTACTTC
15,TRBD2,TRBJ2-1,NA,TRBV28,CASSRGGIRDNEQFF,TGTGCCAGCAGCCGCGGGGGTATTAGGGACAATGAGCAGTTCTTC
17,TRBD1,TRBJ1-1,few,TRBV6-6,CASSLVPRGLVHSEAFF,TGTGCCAGCAGTCTTGTTCCCAGGGGGCTCGTGCATTCTGAAGCTTTCTTT
13,TRBD1,TRBJ2-7,NA,TRBV2,CASRATGSYEQYF,TGTGCCAGCAGAGCGACAGGGTCCTACGAGCAGTACTTC
16,TRBD1,TRBJ2-7,NA,TRBV27,CASSSPRQGAAYEQYF,TGTGCCAGCAGTTCCCCCCGGCAGGGGGCAGCTTACGAGCAGTACTTC
15,TRBD1,TRBJ2-5,NA,TRBV10-3,CAISERQGASETQYF,TGTGCCATCAGTGAGCGACAGGGGGCCTCGGAGACCCAGTACTTC
13,TRBD1,TRBJ2-5,NA,TRBV2,CASTWTGGETQYF,TGTGCCAGCACCTGGACAGGTGGGGAGACCCAGTACTTC
15,NA,TRBJ1-3,few,TRBV19,CASSILASSGNTIYF,TGTGCCAGTAGTATCCTGGCCAGCTCTGGAAACACCATATATTTT
15,NA,TRBJ2-7,NA,TRBV5-6,CASSFSRGKVYEQYF,TGTGCCAGCAGCTTTTCAAGAGGGAAAGTCTACGAGCAGTACTTC
13,NA,TRBJ2-3,NA,TRBV6-5,CASSYVGTDTQYF,TGTGCCAGCAGTTACGTCGGCACAGATACGCAGTATTTT
13,TRBD1,TRBJ1-6,NA,TRBV5-1,CASSLDRGGPLHF,TGCGCCAGCAGCTTAGACAGGGGCGGACCCCTCCACTTT
15,TRBD1,TRBJ2-2,few,TRBV15,CATSRAAGQAGELFF,TGTGCCACCAGCAGAGCCGCGGGACAGGCCGGGGAGCTGTTTTTT
17,TRBD1,TRBJ1-1,NA,TRBV7-9,CASSERQGTVFRTEAFF,TGTGCCAGCAGCGAGAGACAGGGGACGGTTTTTAGAACTGAAGCTTTCTTT
15,NA,TRBJ2-6,NA,TRBV5-1,CASSLGQSGANVLTF,TGCGCCAGCAGCTTGGGTCAGTCTGGGGCCAACGTCCTGACTTTC
12,NA,TRBJ1-5,few,TRBV5-6,CASSFSNQPQHF,TGTGCCAGCAGCTTCTCCAATCAGCCCCAGCATTTT
17,NA,TRBJ1-1,NA,TRBV5-3,CARSLARSTLVNTEAFF,TGTGCCAGAAGCTTGGCCAGGTCAACCCTTGTGAACACTGAAGCTTTCTTT
16,NA,TRBJ1-2,NA,TRBV5-5,CASSPLPPGQTYGYTF,TGTGCCAGCAGCCCCTTGCCCCCGGGACAAACCTATGGCTACACCTTC
14,NA,TRBJ1-5,NA,TRBV6-6,CASSYSGEGRPQHF,TGTGCCAGCAGTTACTCCGGGGAGGGACGGCCCCAGCATTTT
11,TRBD1,TRBJ1-2,NA,TRBV20-1,CSARIGGGYTF,TGCAGTGCTAGGATAGGGGGCGGCTACACCTTC
14,NA,TRBJ1-1,NA,TRBV29-1,CSVGVAVVNTEAFF,TGCAGCGTTGGGGTCGCGGTCGTGAACACTGAAGCTTTCTTT
13,NA,TRBJ2-1,NA,TRBV7-7,CASSLYGGNEQFF,TGTGCTAGCAGCTTATACGGAGGCAATGAGCAGTTCTTC
17,TRBD1,TRBJ2-1,NA,TRBV24-1,CATSDNGQGSMKNEQFF,TGTGCCACCAGTGATAACGGACAGGGGAGTATGAAAAATGAGCAGTTCTTC
13,NA,TRBJ1-2,NA,TRBV4-1,CASSQDSLTRSTF,TGCGCCAGCAGCCAAGATAGTTTGACGAGGTCCACCTTC
13,NA,TRBJ1-6,NA,TRBV3-1/TRBV3-2,CASSLQSGSPLHF,TGTGCCAGCAGCCTCCAATCGGGTTCACCCCTCCACTTT
12,NA,TRBJ2-2,NA,TRBV6-6,CASSSPAGELFF,TGTGCCAGCAGCTCCCCCGCCGGGGAGCTGTTTTTT
14,NA,TRBJ1-5,NA,TRBV2,CASIDYYSNQPQHF,TGTGCCAGCATAGATTACTATAGCAATCAGCCCCAGCATTTT
18,TRBD2,TRBJ2-3,NA,TRBV9,CASSKSGTSGGRGDTQYF,TGTGCCAGCAGCAAATCCGGGACTAGCGGGGGGCGGGGAGATACGCAGTATTTT
16,TRBD1,TRBJ1-2,NA,TRBV7-8,CASSPRDFPTGVGYTF,TGTGCCAGCAGCCCGAGGGATTTTCCGACAGGGGTTGGCTACACCTTC
14,TRBD1,TRBJ1-1,NA,TRBV10-3,CAISEFDRGGEAFF,TGTGCCATCAGTGAGTTCGACAGGGGGGGAGAAGCTTTCTTT
13,NA,TRBJ1-1,NA,TRBV9,CASSGGPSREAFF,TGTGCCAGCAGCGGAGGCCCCTCTCGTGAAGCTTTCTTT
14,NA,TRBJ1-2,NA,TRBV27,CASTRLGQFYGYTF,TGTGCCAGCACCAGATTGGGGCAGTTCTATGGCTACACCTTC
15,NA,TRBJ2-7,few,TRBV7-2,CASSLSLTDPHEQYF,TGTGCCAGCAGCTTAAGTTTAACAGACCCACACGAGCAGTACTTC
11,NA,TRBJ1-2,NA,TRBV28,CASSQATGYTF,TGTGCCAGCAGTCAGGCCACAGGCTACACCTTC